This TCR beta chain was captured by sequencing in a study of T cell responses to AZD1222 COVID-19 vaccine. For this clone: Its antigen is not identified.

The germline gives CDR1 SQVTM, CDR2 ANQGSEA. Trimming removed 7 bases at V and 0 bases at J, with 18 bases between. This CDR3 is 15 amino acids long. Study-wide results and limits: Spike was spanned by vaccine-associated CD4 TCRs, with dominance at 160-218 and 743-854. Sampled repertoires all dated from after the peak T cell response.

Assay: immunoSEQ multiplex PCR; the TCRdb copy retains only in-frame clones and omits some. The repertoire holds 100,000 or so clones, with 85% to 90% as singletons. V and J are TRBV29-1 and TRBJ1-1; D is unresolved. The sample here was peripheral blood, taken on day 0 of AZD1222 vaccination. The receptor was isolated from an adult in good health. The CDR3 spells CSATAHTNLNTEAFF. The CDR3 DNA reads TGCAGCGCTACCGCGCACACCAATTTGAACACTGAAGCTTTCTTT.